This passage covers 23 T cell receptor beta chains from one sample sequenced in a study of T cells expressing NK-cell markers. TCRdb reprocessed the 5' RACE reads and keeps a single row for each CDR3 protein, giving no DNA. The listing contains roughly 180,000 distinct CDR3 sequences. What was sequenced was blood T cells: a sorted CD56 or NKG2C T cell subset, CD4+ or CD8+ T cells, or bulk PBMC T cells (not recorded which). Receptors were obtained from a man aged 18-70 years in good health.

V gene TRBV7-9 combines with J gene TRBJ1-6; as DNA is missing, the TRBD1 call by TCRdb cannot be tested. The length of the CDR3 is 14 residues. Per the germline V gene, CDR1 is SEHNR and CDR2 is FQNEAQ (reference sequence). CDR3: CASSAPLYNSPLHF.

The CDR3 reads CASSFGRGDEQYF. The chain combines TRBV13 with TRBJ2-7; TCRdb calls TRBD1, which cannot be checked without DNA. The germline V gene encodes CDR1 PRHDT and CDR2 FYEKMQ (reference sequence). The CDR3 sequence is 13 residues long.

V gene TRBV3-1 combines with J gene TRBJ2-7; TCRdb lists TRBD1, though no DNA is available to test this call. This CDR3 is 16 amino acids long. Germline V gives CDR1 LGHDT, CDR2 YNNKEL (reference sequence). This CDR3 reads CASSQVSQATSYEQYF.

The J gene is TRBJ2-3, the V gene TRBV20-1. Per germline, CDR1 DFQATT and CDR2 SNEGSKA (reference sequence). The CDR3 is made up of 15 amino acids. The CDR3 spells CSARDLLESTDTQYF.

The chain has TRBV7-3 and TRBJ2-3; with no DNA, the TCRdb D assignment of TRBD1 cannot be verified. The germline V gene has CDR1 SGHTA and CDR2 FQGTGA. The CDR3 extends over 15 amino acids. CDR3 in amino acids: CASSYGAGKTDTQYF.

The chain carries TRBV19 and TRBJ2-1; TCRdb proposes TRBD2, but this gene call is untestable without DNA. The CDR3 is 15 amino acids. The germline gives CDR1 LNHDA, CDR2 SQIVND (reference sequence). The CDR3 spells CASSIVSGGSDEQFF.

This chain joins TRBV20-1 and TRBJ2-1. This CDR3 contains 12 residues. Per germline, CDR1 DFQATT and CDR2 SNEGSKA (reference sequence). CDR3 amino acids: CSARGLYPEQFF.

V usage is TRBV29-1 and J usage is TRBJ2-7; there is no DNA to check the TCRdb D call of TRBD1. The CDR3 runs to 12 residues. Looked up from germline, CDR1 is SQVTM and CDR2 is ANQGSEA. CDR3: CSVGTPPYEQYF.

V is TRBV11-2 and J is TRBJ2-5; no DNA is available, so the TRBD2 call from TCRdb remains unchecked. The CDR3 runs 20 residues. From germline, CDR1 is SGHAT and CDR2 FQNNGV. CDR3 loop: CASSLDRLFLAEGVKETQYF. Supplemented by reference TRBV11-2 and TRBJ2-5, the full variable domain reads EAGVAQSPRYKIIEKRQSVAFWCNPISGHATLYWYQQILGQGPKLLIQFQNNGVVDDSQLPKDRFSAERLKGVDSTLKIQPAKLEDSAVYLCASSLDRLFLAEGVKETQYFGPGTRLLVL.

The chain has TRBV6-1 and TRBJ2-3. CDR1 MNHNS and CDR2 SASEGT come from the germline V gene. The CDR3 has 17 residues. CDR3: CASSEERTSIKRDTQYF.

The chain couples TRBV28 to TRBJ1-5. CDR1 MDHEN and CDR2 SYDVKM come from the germline V gene. The CDR3 has 13 amino acids. The CDR3 sequence: CASSYLGNQPQHF.

The chain joins TRBV19 to TRBJ2-5; TCRdb proposes TRBD2, but this gene call is untestable without DNA. Germline V gene data show CDR1 as LNHDA and CDR2 as SQIVND (reference sequence). The CDR3 covers 15 residues. CDR3 sequence reads: CASSIREGWQETQYF.

This chain links TRBV19 with TRBJ2-3; the D gene TCRdb calls, TRBD1, cannot be checked with no DNA. The germline V gene has CDR1 LNHDA and CDR2 SQIVND (reference sequence). The CDR3 contains 14 residues. The CDR3: CATKGVADSDTQYF. Combining the CDR3 with reference TRBV19 and TRBJ2-3 gives the whole variable domain DGGITQSPKYLFRKEGQNVTLSCEQNLNHDAMYWYRQDPGQGLRLIYYSQIVNDFQKGDIAEGYSVSREKKESFPLTVTSAQKNPTAFYLCATKGVADSDTQYFGPGTRLTVL.

The V and J genes are TRBV5-1 and TRBJ2-1; with no DNA, the TCRdb D assignment of TRBD2 cannot be verified. Germline V gives CDR1 SGHRS, CDR2 YFSETQ. The CDR3 covers 15 residues. CDR3 loop: CASSLDLAGVNEQFF.

J is TRBJ1-1 and V is TRBV7-9; the D call of TRBD1 rests on TCRdb alone, since no DNA is present to check it. This CDR3 region has 12 residues. Germline V gene data show CDR1 as SEHNR and CDR2 as FQNEAQ (reference sequence). The CDR3 loop reads CAYQGVNTEAFF.

This chain joins TRBV20-1 and TRBJ2-5; with no DNA, the TCRdb D assignment of TRBD2 cannot be verified. The CDR3 covers 14 residues. Germline loops: CDR1 DFQATT, CDR2 SNEGSKA (reference sequence). The CDR3: CSANSGGAMETQYF.

The gene calls are TRBV11-2 and TRBJ2-3. In germline, CDR1 is SGHAT, CDR2 FQNNGV. The CDR3 sequence is 18 residues long. CDR3 region: CASRPFFSRPPRTDTQYF.

The J gene is TRBJ2-7, the V gene TRBV5-1; TCRdb reports TRBD1, a call that lacks DNA to check it against. CDR1 is SGHRS, CDR2 YFSETQ, per germline. The CDR3 length is 16 residues. The CDR3: CASSLGWRDRTYEQYF.

This chain links TRBV7-9 with TRBJ2-1; without DNA, the TCRdb call of TRBD2 cannot be checked. This CDR3 is 17 amino acids long. Germline V gives CDR1 SEHNR, CDR2 FQNEAQ (reference sequence). CDR3 protein: CASSLAMTSGGVDEQFF.

The chain employs TRBV5-8 and TRBJ2-3. Germline V CDR1 and CDR2: SGHTS, YDEGEE. The CDR3 sequence is 16 residues long. The CDR3 here is CASSLGLAGGTDTQYF.

The chain has TRBV5-5 and TRBJ2-3; the D call from TCRdb, TRBD1, cannot be confirmed without DNA. Germline V gives CDR1 SGHKS, CDR2 YYEKEE (reference sequence). The CDR3 runs 15 residues. The CDR3 loop reads CASSLLDRGADTQYF.

The chain recombines TRBV4-2 with TRBJ2-2; checking the TCRdb D call of TRBD1 is not possible without DNA. Per the germline V gene, CDR1 is LGHNA and CDR2 is YNFKEQ. This CDR3 contains 16 residues. CDR3: CASSQQQRDSTGELFF.

This chain links TRBV30 with TRBJ2-7; absent DNA, TCRdb's TRBD1 call cannot be checked. CDR1 is GTSNPN and CDR2 is SVGIG in the germline V gene (reference sequence). The CDR3 sequence is 14 residues long. The CDR3 region is CAWSPGQGVDEQYF. Variable domain in full (rest from reference TRBV30 and TRBJ2-7): SQTIHQWPATLVQPVGSPLSLECTVEGTSNPNLYWYRQAAGRGLQLLFYSVGIGQISSEVPQNLSASRPQDRQFILSSKKLLLSDSGFYLCAWSPGQGVDEQYFGPGTRLTVT.